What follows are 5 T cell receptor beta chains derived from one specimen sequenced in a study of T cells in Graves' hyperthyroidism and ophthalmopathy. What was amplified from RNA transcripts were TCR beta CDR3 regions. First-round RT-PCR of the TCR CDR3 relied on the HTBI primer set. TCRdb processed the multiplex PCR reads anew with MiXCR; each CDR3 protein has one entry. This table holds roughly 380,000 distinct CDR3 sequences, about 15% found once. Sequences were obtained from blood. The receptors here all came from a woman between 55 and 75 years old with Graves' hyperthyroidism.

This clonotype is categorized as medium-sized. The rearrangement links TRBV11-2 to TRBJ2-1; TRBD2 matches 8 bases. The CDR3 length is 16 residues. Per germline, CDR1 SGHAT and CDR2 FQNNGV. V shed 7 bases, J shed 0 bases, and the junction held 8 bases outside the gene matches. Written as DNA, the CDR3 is TGTGCCAGCAACCCTCTGGGGACTAGCTCCTACAATGAGCAGTTCTTC. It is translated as CASNPLGTSSYNEQFF.

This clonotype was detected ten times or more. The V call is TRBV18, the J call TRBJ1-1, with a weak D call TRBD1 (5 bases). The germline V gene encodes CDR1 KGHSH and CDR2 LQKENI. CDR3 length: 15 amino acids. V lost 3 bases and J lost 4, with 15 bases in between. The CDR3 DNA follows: TGTGCCAGCTCACCGGGTAGGGGCGCGGGCACTGAAGCTTTCTTT. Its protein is CASSPGRGAGTEAFF.

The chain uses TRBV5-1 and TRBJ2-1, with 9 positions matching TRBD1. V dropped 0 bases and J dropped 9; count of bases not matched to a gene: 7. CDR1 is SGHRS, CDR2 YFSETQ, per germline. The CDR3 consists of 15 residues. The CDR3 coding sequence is TGCGCCAGCAGCTTGGTACAGGGGGCCGGAGGTGAGCAGTTCTTC. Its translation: CASSLVQGAGGEQFF.

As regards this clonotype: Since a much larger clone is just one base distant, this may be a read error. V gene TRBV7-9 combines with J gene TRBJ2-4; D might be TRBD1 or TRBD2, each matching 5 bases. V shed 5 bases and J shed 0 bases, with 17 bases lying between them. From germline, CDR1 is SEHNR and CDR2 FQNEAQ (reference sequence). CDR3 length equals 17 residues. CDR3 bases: TGTGCCAGCAGCAGCCCTCTCGGGGACCTAGCCAAAAACATTCAGTACTTC. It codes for CASSSPLGDLAKNIQYF.

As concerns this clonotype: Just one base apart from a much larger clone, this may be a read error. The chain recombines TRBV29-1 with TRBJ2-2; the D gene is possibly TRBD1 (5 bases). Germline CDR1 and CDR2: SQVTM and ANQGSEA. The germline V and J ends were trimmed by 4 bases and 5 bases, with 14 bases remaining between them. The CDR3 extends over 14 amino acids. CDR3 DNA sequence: TGCAGCGTTGGGGGCCCTGGCAGGACCGGGGAGCTGTTTTTT. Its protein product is CSVGGPGRTGELFF.